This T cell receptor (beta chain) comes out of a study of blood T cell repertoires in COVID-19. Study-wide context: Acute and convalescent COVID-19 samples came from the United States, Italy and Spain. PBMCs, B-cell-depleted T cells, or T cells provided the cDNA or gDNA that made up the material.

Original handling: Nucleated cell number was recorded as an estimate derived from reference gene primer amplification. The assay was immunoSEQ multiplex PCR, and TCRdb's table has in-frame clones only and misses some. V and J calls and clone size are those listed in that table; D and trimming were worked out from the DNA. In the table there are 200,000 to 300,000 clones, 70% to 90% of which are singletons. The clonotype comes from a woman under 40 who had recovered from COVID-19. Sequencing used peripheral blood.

CDR3 amino acids: CASSGTGVNQPQHF. The CDR3 nucleotides read TGTGCCAGCAGCGGCACAGGGGTCAATCAGCCCCAGCATTTT. V usage is TRBV9 and J usage is TRBJ1-5, with TRBD1 matching 7 bases. The junction had 3 bases not matched to a gene; V was cut back by 3 bases and J by 3 bases. Germline-derived CDR1 and CDR2 are SGDLS and YYNGEE. CDR3 length equals 14 residues.